This TCR beta chain was recorded in a study of T cells after yellow fever vaccination. Study context: Where fractions had low cell numbers, libraries were prepared from them with the SMART-Seq v4 Ultra Low Input RNA kit. Findings and limits, study-wide: Detected again after the booster were most primary-vaccination clones, at approximately 95% CD4 and roughly 88% CD8. The presence of abundant clonotypes contaminating from the bulk population was possible in FACS-sorted repertoires.

The CDR3 has 14 residues. Germline V gene lookup returns CDR1 KGHSH and CDR2 LQKENI. The germline V and J ends were trimmed by 6 bases and 8 bases, with 16 bases remaining between them. To note about this clonotype: Its antigen is unknown.

Production of TCR cDNA was by 5'RACE template switching, which also added a universal primer site and UMIs. TCRdb used MiXCR to reprocess the 5' RACE reads, holding one entry per CDR3 protein. The sample lists about 330,000 distinct CDR3 sequences, around 7.3% occurring once. This sequence was found in a man between 18 and 29 years old who received the YFV17D yellow fever vaccine. J is TRBJ1-4 and V is TRBV18; D is perhaps TRBD1 (5 bases). The specimen was PBMCs, collected about 49 days after the first yellow fever vaccination. The CDR3 DNA reads TGTGCCAGCTCCCCCCAGGTTGGGGCCGAAAAACTGTTTTTT. As protein: CASSPQVGAEKLFF.